This T cell receptor beta chain was sequenced in a study of cytomegalovirus exposure and HLA in healthy donors. Germline values: CDR1 MGHDK, CDR2 SYGVNS. The length of the CDR3 is 13 residues. 60 Vbeta and 13 Jbeta primers were used in PCR. The table came from immunoSEQ multiplex PCR; TCRdb's copy has only in-frame clones and leaves some out. The table has roughly 180,000 clones, 80% to 90% seen once. With regard to this clone: Sequence at one end of the junction differs from germline and may be a read error.

Specimen: PBMCs. This chain links TRBV25-1 with TRBJ2-1, with 7 nucleotides matching TRBD1. The TCR comes from a man aged 18 to 29 in good health and CMV-seropositive. The CDR3 region has the DNA TGTGCCAGCAGTCAGACAGGGTCCACGGGCGGCATCTTC. Encoded protein: CASSQTGSTGGIF.